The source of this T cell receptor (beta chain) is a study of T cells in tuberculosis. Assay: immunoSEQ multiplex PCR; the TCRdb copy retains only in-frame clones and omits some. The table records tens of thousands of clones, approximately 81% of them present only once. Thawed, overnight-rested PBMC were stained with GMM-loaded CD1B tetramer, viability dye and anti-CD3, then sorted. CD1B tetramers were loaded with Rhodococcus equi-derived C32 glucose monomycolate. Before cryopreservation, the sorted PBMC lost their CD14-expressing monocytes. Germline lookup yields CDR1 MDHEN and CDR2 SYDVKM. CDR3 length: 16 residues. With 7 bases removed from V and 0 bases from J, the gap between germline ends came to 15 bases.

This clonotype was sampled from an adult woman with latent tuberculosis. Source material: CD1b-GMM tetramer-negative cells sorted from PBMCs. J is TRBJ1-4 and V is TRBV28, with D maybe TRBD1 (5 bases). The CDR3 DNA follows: TGTGCCAGCATCTTGGGGGGGAAGGCAACTAATGAAAAACTGTTTTTT. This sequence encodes CASILGGKATNEKLFF.